The 20 T cell receptor beta chains listed next were all sequenced from one sample in a study of T cell responses to AZD1222 COVID-19 vaccine. The table came from immunoSEQ multiplex PCR; TCRdb's copy has only in-frame clones and leaves some out. The data hold approximately 110,000 clones, with 88% observed a single time. This material consisted of peripheral blood, taken on day 0 of AZD1222 vaccination. The receptors come from an adult in good health.

This clone appeared a few times. The chain has TRBV10-3 and TRBJ2-7; TRBD1 matches 7 bases. This CDR3 has 12 amino acids. Unmatched junction bases numbered 6, after V lost 10 bases and J lost 3 bases. In germline, CDR1 is ENHRY, CDR2 SYGVKD. The CDR3 loop is CATWDSRYEQYF. The CDR3 nucleotides are TGTGCCACGTGGGACAGCCGCTACGAGCAGTACTTC.

The rearrangement joins TRBV24-1 to TRBJ2-5, with TRBD1 identical over 8 bases. V trimming: 5 bases; J trimming: 5 bases; junction bases outside the gene matches: 6. From germline, CDR1 is KGHDR and CDR2 SFDVKD. The CDR3 consists of 14 residues. CDR3 amino acids: CATSVSGGPETQYF. For the CDR3, the DNA is TGTGCCACCAGTGTCTCAGGGGGCCCGGAGACCCAGTACTTC.

The J gene is TRBJ2-2, the V gene TRBV11-2; tentative D call: TRBD1 (6 bases). Between the trimmed V and J ends, which lost 5 bases and 13 bases, there was a span of 14 bases. CDR3 length: 12 amino acids. The germline V gene has CDR1 SGHAT and CDR2 FQNNGV. Here the CDR3 DNA reads TGTGCCAGCAGCCCCTCCCCCAGGGGGCTGTTTTTT. Its protein is CASSPSPRGLFF. Together with reference TRBV11-2 and TRBJ2-2, the CDR3 gives the full variable domain: EAGVAQSPRYKIIEKRQSVAFWCNPISGHATLYWYQQILGQGPKLLIQFQNNGVVDDSQLPKDRFSAERLKGVDSTLKIQPAKLEDSAVYLCASSPSPRGLFFGEGSRLTVL.

This sequence joins TRBV11-3 and TRBJ2-1; D uncertain. The CDR3 totals 15 residues. Trimming stripped 3 bases from V and 5 bases from J, with 14 bases between. Germline values: CDR1 SGHNT, CDR2 YENEEA. The CDR3 DNA reads TGTGCCAGCAGCTTTAGTAGTGGGTTTAACAATGAGCAGTTCTTC. As protein: CASSFSSGFNNEQFF.

V gene TRBV30 combines with J gene TRBJ1-1, with 8 nucleotides matching TRBD1. The CDR3 length is 13 residues. CDR1 is GTSNPN and CDR2 is SVGIG in the germline V gene (reference sequence). V was clipped by 2 bases and J by 5 bases; unmatched bases: 4. CDR3 sequence (DNA): TGTGCCTGGAGTATTACAGGGGGGACTGAAGCTTTCTTT. Encoded protein: CAWSITGGTEAFF.

CDR3 protein: CASSLRDGGYTF. The CDR3 nucleotides read TGTGCCAGCAGTTTAAGGGATGGGGGCTACACCTTC. V gene TRBV12-3 or TRBV12-4 combines with J gene TRBJ1-2; D is undetermined. The CDR3 spans 12 residues. Trimming cost V 2 bases and J 8 bases, with 9 bases left between them.

The chain has TRBV19 and TRBJ1-4; tentatively, D is TRBD1 (5 bases). The CDR3 spans 15 residues. The V end lost 2 bases, the J end lost 4 bases, and 11 bases lay between the germline ends. Germline V gene sequence: CDR1 LNHDA, CDR2 SQIVND (reference sequence). The CDR3 nucleotides are TGTGCCAGTAGTATAACCCAGGGACTTAATGAAAAACTGTTTTTT. Amino acids: CASSITQGLNEKLFF.

This rearrangement joins TRBV18 to TRBJ2-2, with D maybe TRBD1 (6 bases). Trimming took off 2 bases at V and 2 bases at J, with 9 bases between the two ends. The length of the CDR3 is 15 residues. Germline CDR1 and CDR2: KGHSH and LQKENI. CDR3 sequence: CASSPKGDNTGELFF. CDR3 in DNA: TGTGCCAGCTCACCAAAGGGGGATAACACCGGGGAGCTGTTTTTT.

The CDR3 DNA reads as TGTGCCTGGAGTGCCCGGACAGGGTTCTACGAGCAGTACTTC. Translating it yields CAWSARTGFYEQYF. J is TRBJ2-7 and V is TRBV30; 8 nucleotides agree with TRBD1. This CDR3 spans 14 amino acids. CDR1 is GTSNPN and CDR2 is SVGIG in the germline V gene (reference sequence). V lost 1 base, J lost 3 bases, and 5 bases stayed unmatched.

The J gene is TRBJ1-3, the V gene TRBV6-1; TRBD1 might be the D (5 bases). This CDR3 comprises 15 residues. Trimming removed 2 bases from V and 2 bases from J, with 10 bases in between. Germline CDR1 MNHNS, CDR2 SASEGT. The CDR3 DNA is TGTGCCAGCAGTGAACAGGGTCTGGCTGGAAACACCATATATTTT. Its translation: CASSEQGLAGNTIYF.

This chain joins TRBV12-3 or TRBV12-4 and TRBJ1-4; tentative D call: TRBD1 (6 bases). The CDR3 spans 12 residues. The CDR3 here is CASGRGQEKLFF. CDR3 nucleotides: TGTGCAAGTGGACGGGGGCAAGAAAAACTGTTTTTT.

This clone occurred once. V usage is TRBV7-3 and J usage is TRBJ2-2; 8 positions match TRBD1. Germline assignment: CDR1 SGHTA and CDR2 FQGTGA. The CDR3 runs to 15 residues. The V gene end was trimmed by 6 bases and the J gene end by 0 bases; junction bases not matched to a gene: 3. The CDR3 DNA reads TGTGCCAGCAGTCGGGACAGGACGAACACCGGGGAGCTGTTTTTT. Translation: CASSRDRTNTGELFF.

The V call is TRBV29-1, the J call TRBJ1-1; the D is unclear. CDR1 and CDR2 (germline): SQVTM, ANQGSEA. Trimming stripped 6 bases from V and 1 base from J, with 12 bases between. This CDR3 is built from 13 residues. The chain's CDR3 is CSVRRDKNTEAFF. DNA of the CDR3: TGCAGCGTGAGGAGGGATAAGAACACTGAAGCTTTCTTT.

The chain recombines TRBV15 with TRBJ2-7; maybe TRBD1 (5 bases). CDR1 is LNHNV and CDR2 is YYDKDF in the germline V gene (reference sequence). The V end lost 0 bases, the J end lost 4 bases, and 13 bases lay between the germline ends. The CDR3 sequence is 15 residues long. In nucleotides, the CDR3 is TGTGCCACCAGCAGAGATAGGGCAGGGTCTTACGAGCAGTACTTC. Amino acid sequence: CATSRDRAGSYEQYF.

The chain is built from TRBV25-1 and TRBJ2-3, with 8 nucleotides matching TRBD2. V lost 6 bases to trimming and J lost 1 base; unmatched junction nucleotides: 6. The CDR3 spans 15 residues. Per the germline V gene, CDR1 is MGHDK and CDR2 is SYGVNS. Written as DNA, the CDR3 is TGTGCCAGCAGCCCTCTCGGGGGGGGCACAGATACGCAGTATTTT. Amino acids: CASSPLGGGTDTQYF.

The rearrangement uses TRBV12-3 or TRBV12-4 and TRBJ1-2; D gene uncertain. V was clipped by 7 bases and J by 5 bases, with 11 bases between them. The CDR3 consists of 12 residues. The CDR3 nucleotides are TGTGCCAGCACCGTTGCAGGTTATGGCTACACCTTC. It codes for CASTVAGYGYTF.

By proportion, this clone is medium-sized. The chain combines TRBV27 with TRBJ1-1; D possibly corresponds to TRBD1 (5 bases). V lost 8 bases and J lost 1, with 14 bases in between. The CDR3 spans 14 residues. Germline V CDR1 and CDR2: MNHEY, SMNVEV (reference sequence). DNA of the CDR3: TGTGCCAGCGGGGCGGCAGGATCGAACACTGAAGCTTTCTTT. As protein: CASGAAGSNTEAFF.

CDR3 sequence (DNA): TGCAGCGTCGATTCAGGGACAGATACGCAGTATTTT. Its protein product is CSVDSGTDTQYF. The chain has TRBV29-1 and TRBJ2-3; weak D call: TRBD1 (5 bases). Trimming took 6 bases from V and 3 from J, leaving 10 bases between them. Germline values: CDR1 SQVTM, CDR2 ANQGSEA. The CDR3 has 12 residues.

This sequence joins TRBV9 and TRBJ2-2; 15 bases align to TRBD2. Germline CDR1 reads SGDLS; CDR2 reads YYNGEE. The junction had 3 bases not matched to a gene; V was cut back by 2 bases and J by 4 bases. CDR3 length: 17 amino acids. As DNA, the CDR3 is TGTGCCAGCAGCGTGGGACTAGCGGGAGGACGCACCGGGGAGCTGTTTTTT. Its protein is CASSVGLAGGRTGELFF.

The chain employs TRBV7-3 and TRBJ1-1, with 11 bases fitting TRBD1. In germline, CDR1 is SGHTA, CDR2 FQGTGA. V gave up 5 bases and J gave up 1 base; unmatched junction bases: 6. The CDR3 consists of 16 residues. DNA of the CDR3: TGTGCCAGCAGCCCGGACAGGGGGCTAGGGAACACTGAAGCTTTCTTT. Translated: CASSPDRGLGNTEAFF.